The 26 T cell receptor beta chains in this list originate from one sample, sequenced in a study of graft-versus-host responses after intestinal transplantation. Profiled with immunoSEQ multiplex PCR; TCRdb holds only in-frame clones, not every one. The sample yields about 10,000 clones, 30% to 40% seen once. Sequences were derived from alloreactive CD4+ T cells from a mixed lymphocyte reaction culture, sampled before transplantation. The subset denotes: CFSE-low proliferating T cells sorted from roughly six-day pre-transplant mixed lymphocyte reaction (GvH or HvG direction). The source of these receptors is a human patient who was an organ donor for intestinal transplantation.

This clone turned up a few times. This rearrangement joins TRBV27 to TRBJ1-2, with 7 bases aligning to TRBD1. Germline values: CDR1 MNHEY, CDR2 SMNVEV (reference sequence). The ends lost 5 bases at V and 3 bases at J; junction bases unmatched: 3. CDR3 length: 13 residues. DNA for the CDR3: TGTGCCAGCAGTGATACAGGGGACTATGGCTACACCTTC. This encodes CASSDTGDYGYTF.

The sample holds one count of this clone. Mismatch with germline at one junction end may stem from a read error. This rearrangement joins TRBV28 to TRBJ2-7, with D tentatively TRBD2 (6 bases). Germline-derived CDR1 and CDR2 are MDHEN and SYDVKM. The CDR3 is 12 amino acids. CDR3 region: CASKTPSGEGNF. The CDR3, as DNA: TGTGCCAGCAAGACCCCCTCGGGGGAAGGAAACTTC. Filled out from reference TRBV28 and TRBJ2-7, the complete variable domain reads DVKVTQSSRYLVKRTGEKVFLECVQDMDHENMFWYRQDPGLGLRLIYFSYDVKMKEKGDIPEGYSVSREKKERFSLILESASTNQTSMYLCASKTPSGEGNFGPGTRLTVT.

The genes are TRBV7-9 and TRBJ1-2, with TRBD1 as a possible D gene (5 bases). Germline CDR1 SEHNR, CDR2 FQNEAQ (reference sequence). The CDR3 loop spans 16 amino acids. Trimming took off 4 bases at V and 4 bases at J, with 19 bases between the two ends. The CDR3 nucleotides read TGTGCCAGCAGCTGGGGTGGCCGCAGGGTGGGCTATGGCTACACCTTC. As protein: CASSWGGRRVGYGYTF. The full variable domain, with the rest looked up from reference TRBV7-9 and TRBJ1-2, is DTGVSQNPRHKITKRGQNVTFRCDPISEHNRLYWYRQTLGQGPEFLTYFQNEAQLEKSRLLSDRFSAERPKGSFSTLEIQRTEQGDSAMYLCASSWGGRRVGYGYTFGSGTRLTVV.

This clone showed up just a few times. The J gene is TRBJ2-3, the V gene TRBV18; 9 positions agree with TRBD1. Losses at the gene ends were 4 bases for V and 2 bases for J; bases not matched to a gene: 7. This CDR3 contains 16 residues. Germline V gene data show CDR1 as KGHSH and CDR2 as LQKENI. CDR3 nucleotide sequence: TGTGCCAGCTCACGTCAACAGGGGGCACACACAGATACGCAGTATTTT. Translation: CASSRQQGAHTDTQYF.

CDR3 coding DNA: TGTGCCAGCTCACCACCGGCTAGCTCCTACGAGCAGTACTTC. It specifies CASSPPASSYEQYF. This chain joins TRBV18 and TRBJ2-7; D uncertain. Germline values: CDR1 KGHSH, CDR2 LQKENI. The CDR3 contains 14 residues. Trimming took off 0 bases at V and 0 bases at J, with 6 bases between the two ends. Complete variable domain (other parts from reference TRBV18 and TRBJ2-7): NAGVMQNPRHLVRRRGQEARLRCSPMKGHSHVYWYRQLPEEGLKFMVYLQKENIIDESGMPKERFSAEFPKEGPSILRIQQVVRGDSAAYFCASSPPASSYEQYFGPGTRLTVT.

This sequence joins TRBV7-3 and TRBJ2-3, with D possibly matching TRBD2 (6 bases). The germline V gene has CDR1 SGHTA and CDR2 FQGTGA. Deletions cut 7 bases from V and 10 bases from J, with 15 bases between. The CDR3 has 12 residues. Here the CDR3 reads CASNERAWAQYF. The CDR3 DNA reads as TGTGCCAGCAACGAGCGGGCTTGGGCGCAGTATTTT. The complete variable domain, with remaining parts taken from reference TRBV7-3 and TRBJ2-3, reads GAGVSQTPSNKVTEKGKYVELRCDPISGHTALYWYRQSLGQGPEFLIYFQGTGAADDSGLPNDRFFAVRPEGSVSTLKIQRTERGDSAVYLCASNERAWAQYFGPGTRLTVL.

This clone has a handful of counts. The J gene is TRBJ2-7, the V gene TRBV5-4, with 11 bases identical to TRBD2. The CDR3 has 15 residues. J was trimmed by 4 bases and V by 4 bases; bases with no gene match: 7. Germline V gene data show CDR1 as SGHNT and CDR2 as YYREEE (reference sequence). The CDR3 sequence: CASSRAGTSGYEQYF. The DNA of the CDR3 is TGTGCCAGCAGCCGTGCCGGGACTAGCGGTTACGAGCAGTACTTC.

The V gene is TRBV18, the J gene TRBJ1-4; D is undetermined. The CDR3 extends over 12 amino acids. The V and J ends lost 5 bases and 8 bases respectively, with 9 bases between them. Germline V CDR1 and CDR2: KGHSH, LQKENI. The CDR3 region has the DNA TGTGCCAGCTCAAACGACGGGGAAAAACTGTTTTTT. It is translated as CASSNDGEKLFF.

This sequence joins TRBV4-2 and TRBJ1-2; 8 bases are shared with TRBD1. The CDR3 runs 14 residues. The J segment lost 5 bases and the V segment lost 5 bases, leaving 7 bases of the junction unmatched. The germline V gene encodes CDR1 LGHNA and CDR2 YNFKEQ. CDR3 residues: CASSLGQEKYGYTF. CDR3 in DNA: TGTGCCAGCAGCTTGGGACAGGAAAAATATGGCTACACCTTC.

This clone occurred a few times. This chain connects TRBV30 to TRBJ2-3; the match to TRBD2 covers 7 bases. Germline values: CDR1 GTSNPN, CDR2 SVGIG (reference sequence). CDR3 length equals 17 residues. V lost 2 bases and J lost 4; bases outside the gene matches: 15. In DNA, the CDR3 is TGTGCCTGGAGTCTCCCCCGGACTAGAATCGTATCAGATACGCAGTATTTT. This encodes CAWSLPRTRIVSDTQYF. The variable domain in full, completed from reference TRBV30 and TRBJ2-3, reads SQTIHQWPATLVQPVGSPLSLECTVEGTSNPNLYWYRQAAGRGLQLLFYSVGIGQISSEVPQNLSASRPQDRQFILSSKKLLLSDSGFYLCAWSLPRTRIVSDTQYFGPGTRLTVL.

The chain is built from TRBV5-1 and TRBJ2-7; possibly TRBD1 for D (5 bases). Germline CDR1 reads SGHRS; CDR2 reads YFSETQ. The CDR3 sequence is 12 residues long. With 4 bases removed from V and 6 bases from J, the gap between germline ends came to 11 bases. This chain's CDR3 is CASSIQGVEQYF. CDR3 nucleotide sequence: TGCGCCAGCAGCATTCAGGGTGTCGAGCAGTACTTC.

The J gene is TRBJ1-2, the V gene TRBV7-2, with D uncertain. The V end was cut by 3 bases, the J end by 8 bases, with 16 bases between. The CDR3 totals 14 residues. CDR1 and CDR2 (germline): SGHTA, FQGNSA. The CDR3 sequence: CASSFGPGIGGYTF. The DNA for the CDR3 is TGTGCCAGCAGCTTCGGTCCGGGTATTGGCGGCTACACCTTC.

This clone was counted a few times. This chain connects TRBV4-1 to TRBJ2-7, with D perhaps matching TRBD1 (5 bases). The CDR3 consists of 15 residues. V lost 4 bases to trimming and J lost 2 bases, with 15 bases between them. CDR1 MGHRA and CDR2 YSYEKL come from the germline V gene. CDR3 bases: TGCGCCAGCAGCCCCCGCCCGACAGAACCCTACGAGCAGTACTTC. It yields the protein CASSPRPTEPYEQYF.

This clone rates as medium-sized. The V gene is TRBV5-1, the J gene TRBJ2-7, with TRBD1 matching 9 bases. V trimming: 2 bases; J trimming: 4 bases; junction bases outside the gene matches: 1. This CDR3 contains 13 residues. Germline V gene sequence: CDR1 SGHRS, CDR2 YFSETQ. The CDR3, as DNA: TGCGCCAGCAGCTTTGGGACAGGGTACGAGCAGTACTTC. Encoded protein: CASSFGTGYEQYF.

This clone was found a few times. CDR3 bases: TGTGCCAGCAGCGTACAGGGGGGATCTGGAAACACCATATATTTT. It encodes CASSVQGGSGNTIYF. The chain joins TRBV4-2 to TRBJ1-3, with TRBD1 identical over 8 bases. The length of the CDR3 is 15 residues. Germline-derived CDR1 and CDR2 are LGHNA and YNFKEQ. V shed 5 bases and J 1 base; nucleotides not matched to a gene: 4.

The V and J genes are TRBV4-1 and TRBJ2-7; no definite D call. Germline loops: CDR1 MGHRA, CDR2 YSYEKL. CDR3 length: 15 amino acids. The ends were cut back, 1 base at V and 2 bases at J, with 12 bases in the middle. The CDR3 DNA follows: TGCGCCAGCAGCCAAGTTAATAGTCTTCCCTACGAGCAGTACTTC. Encoded protein: CASSQVNSLPYEQYF.

The rearrangement uses TRBV4-1 and TRBJ2-7; TRBD2 matches at 9 bases. V was pared by 1 base and J by 3 bases, with 4 bases of the junction left unmatched. Germline assignment: CDR1 MGHRA and CDR2 YSYEKL. The CDR3 runs 15 residues. The CDR3 reads CASSQGALAGYEQYF. Here the CDR3 DNA reads TGCGCCAGCAGCCAAGGGGCACTAGCGGGCTACGAGCAGTACTTC.

J is TRBJ1-2 and V is TRBV4-2; 7 nucleotides align to TRBD1. Trimming at V came to 4 bases and at J to 1 base, leaving 6 bases not matched to a gene. The CDR3 has 15 amino acids. Germline assignment: CDR1 LGHNA and CDR2 YNFKEQ. CDR3 DNA: TGTGCCAGCAGCCGTAGGGACAGCGGTAACTATGGCTACACCTTC. This sequence encodes CASSRRDSGNYGYTF.

A few counts support this clone. This same CDR3 is encoded by further DNA sequences in the sample. The chain combines TRBV5-1 with TRBJ2-5; TRBD2 is a possible D gene (5 bases). From germline, CDR1 is SGHRS and CDR2 YFSETQ. V was trimmed by 0 bases and J by 2 bases, leaving 8 bases between them. CDR3 length: 14 residues. The CDR3 coding sequence is TGCGCCAGCAGCTTGGCCTCGGGGCAAGAGACCCAGTACTTC. Translating it yields CASSLASGQETQYF. Complete variable domain (other parts from reference TRBV5-1 and TRBJ2-5): KAGVTQTPRYLIKTRGQQVTLSCSPISGHRSVSWYQQTPGQGLQFLFEYFSETQRNKGNFPGRFSGRQFSNSRSEMNVSTLELGDSALYLCASSLASGQETQYFGPGTRLLVL.

The V call is TRBV27, the J call TRBJ2-5; D perhaps matches TRBD2 (6 bases). This CDR3 region has 16 residues. V lost 3 bases, J lost 2 bases, and 16 bases lay in between. Germline values: CDR1 MNHEY, CDR2 SMNVEV (reference sequence). The CDR3 is CASSFRRSGPQETQYF. CDR3 coding DNA: TGTGCCAGCAGTTTCAGGAGGAGCGGGCCTCAAGAGACCCAGTACTTC.

V and J are TRBV27 and TRBJ2-7, with D maybe TRBD1 (6 bases). Trimming cost V 3 bases and J 3 bases, with 9 bases left between them. Germline V gene lookup returns CDR1 MNHEY and CDR2 SMNVEV (reference sequence). This CDR3 contains 13 residues. CDR3 protein: CASSFLQGYEQYF. CDR3 in DNA: TGTGCCAGCAGTTTCCTACAGGGCTACGAGCAGTACTTC.

The chain links TRBV19 to TRBJ2-7, with 13 nucleotides matching TRBD2. CDR3 length: 15 amino acids. Germline CDR1 reads LNHDA; CDR2 reads SQIVND (reference sequence). Unmatched junction bases numbered 5, after V lost 4 bases and J lost 5 bases. CDR3 coding DNA: TGTGCCAGTAGTAAGGGAGGGACTAGCGGGGACGAGCAGTACTTC. Its protein product is CASSKGGTSGDEQYF. The variable domain in full, completed from reference TRBV19 and TRBJ2-7, reads DGGITQSPKYLFRKEGQNVTLSCEQNLNHDAMYWYRQDPGQGLRLIYYSQIVNDFQKGDIAEGYSVSREKKESFPLTVTSAQKNPTAFYLCASSKGGTSGDEQYFGPGTRLTVT.

The chain has TRBV27 and TRBJ1-2; 8 bases are shared with TRBD1. V shed 4 bases and J 5 bases; nucleotides not matched to a gene: 15. Per the germline V gene, CDR1 is MNHEY and CDR2 is SMNVEV (reference sequence). This CDR3 contains 17 residues. Here the CDR3 DNA reads TGTGCCAGCAGTTCCCGGGACAGGTCTCTCATGGGATATGGCTACACCTTC. Encoded protein: CASSSRDRSLMGYGYTF.

The V and J genes are TRBV9 and TRBJ2-2, with D possibly being TRBD2 (6 bases). This CDR3 spans 14 amino acids. The germline V gene has CDR1 SGDLS and CDR2 YYNGEE. Trimming stripped 4 bases from V and 3 bases from J, with 10 bases between. The CDR3 DNA reads TGTGCCAGCAGCACGGGACTGTACACCGGGGAGCTGTTTTTT. Residues: CASSTGLYTGELFF. Combining the CDR3 with reference TRBV9 and TRBJ2-2 gives the whole variable domain DSGVTQTPKHLITATGQRVTLRCSPRSGDLSVYWYQQSLDQGLQFLIQYYNGEERAKGNILERFSAQQFPDLHSELNLSSLELGDSALYFCASSTGLYTGELFFGEGSRLTVL.

The chain links TRBV15 to TRBJ2-7; 8 nucleotides align to TRBD2. CDR1 is LNHNV and CDR2 is YYDKDF in the germline V gene (reference sequence). V shed 2 bases and J 2 bases; nucleotides not matched to a gene: 2. This CDR3 comprises 14 residues. The CDR3 loop reads CATSRWRGAYEQYF. The CDR3 nucleotides are TGTGCCACCAGCAGATGGCGGGGGGCCTACGAGCAGTACTTC.

This clone rates as medium-sized. This chain uses TRBV5-4 with TRBJ1-2; D possibly corresponds to TRBD1 (5 bases). This CDR3 has 13 amino acids. The V gene lost 6 bases and the J gene lost 0 bases, with 9 bases spanning the gap. The germline V gene has CDR1 SGHNT and CDR2 YYREEE (reference sequence). DNA of the CDR3: TGTGCCAGCACCGCGACAGCTAACTATGGCTACACCTTC. Residues: CASTATANYGYTF.